Each of the 15 T cell receptor beta chains below was sequenced from the same sample in a study of PD-1 blockade in classical Hodgkin lymphoma. Relapses following autologous stem cell transplantation were seen in all patients, with brentuximab vedotin exposure varying. Repertoires were generated with immunoSEQ multiplex PCR, while TCRdb's copy carries only in-frame clones and drops some. The table records 46,000 or so clones, 73% of them present only once. The sequencing used peripheral blood mononuclear cells (PBMCs), collected at baseline. The origin of the receptors is a human donor with classical Hodgkin lymphoma.

This chain links TRBV9 with TRBJ1-3; no clear D. Between the trimmed V and J ends, which lost 4 bases and 2 bases, there was a span of 4 bases. There are 12 residues in the CDR3. Germline lookup yields CDR1 SGDLS and CDR2 YYNGEE. The DNA for the CDR3 is TGTGCCAGCAGCTTCACTGGAAACACCATATATTTT. It yields the protein CASSFTGNTIYF.

The J gene is TRBJ1-1, the V gene TRBV5-1; a weak D match, TRBD1 (5 bases). Per germline, CDR1 SGHRS and CDR2 YFSETQ. V dropped 0 bases and J dropped 5 bases, with 14 bases sitting between them. The CDR3 runs 15 residues. For the CDR3, the DNA is TGCGCCAGCAGCTTGGCCCCAGGGTGGAAGACTGAAGCTTTCTTT. This codes for CASSLAPGWKTEAFF.

The CDR3: CASSLSPGDYGYTF. The CDR3 nucleotides read TGTGCCAGCAGCTTAAGTCCCGGGGACTATGGCTACACCTTC. The genes are TRBV7-9 and TRBJ1-2; no reliable D call. The CDR3 spans 14 residues. The V end was cut by 2 bases, the J end by 3 bases, with 10 bases between. Germline lookup yields CDR1 SEHNR and CDR2 FQNEAQ (reference sequence).

The chain joins TRBV5-1 to TRBJ1-2; a weak D match, TRBD1 (5 bases). The germline V gene has CDR1 SGHRS and CDR2 YFSETQ. The CDR3 is made up of 16 amino acids. The V gene lost 4 bases and the J gene lost 7 bases, with 23 bases spanning the gap. CDR3 DNA sequence: TGCGCCAGCAGCCCACTGGGGCAGCAACGGGGGTTTGGCTACACCTTC. Translation: CASSPLGQQRGFGYTF.

The chain links TRBV7-9 to TRBJ1-5, with D possibly being TRBD1 (5 bases). Per the germline V gene, CDR1 is SEHNR and CDR2 is FQNEAQ (reference sequence). V lost 3 bases and J lost 6, with 12 bases in between. This CDR3 is 14 amino acids long. CDR3 DNA: TGTGCCAGCAGCTTCGGGGGTCAGGGTCAGCCCCAGCATTTT. Its translation: CASSFGGQGQPQHF.

This clone was detected only once. The gene calls are TRBV5-1 and TRBJ1-1; TRBD1 matches 10 bases. CDR3 size: 16 residues. The V segment lost 4 bases and the J segment 0 bases; nucleotides outside the gene matches: 6. Germline V CDR1 and CDR2: SGHRS, YFSETQ. CDR3 residues: CASSPDRGSMNTEAFF. Here the CDR3 DNA reads TGCGCCAGCAGCCCGGACAGGGGGAGCATGAACACTGAAGCTTTCTTT.

This rearrangement joins TRBV5-8 to TRBJ2-6; possible D gene TRBD1, 6 bases. The CDR3 is 16 residues long. The ends were cut back, 0 bases at V and 0 bases at J, with 7 bases in the middle. Per germline, CDR1 SGHTS and CDR2 YDEGEE. The CDR3 protein is CASSLGTASGANVLTF. As DNA, the CDR3 is TGTGCCAGCAGCTTGGGGACAGCCTCTGGGGCCAACGTCCTGACTTTC.

The chain employs TRBV28 and TRBJ2-3; D not certain. This CDR3 is built from 14 residues. Germline CDR1 and CDR2: MDHEN and SYDVKM. V shed 4 bases and J shed 7 bases, with 15 bases lying between them. In nucleotides, the CDR3 is TGTGCCAGCAGTTCCCCCACACTTGCTAATACGCAGTATTTT. This codes for CASSSPTLANTQYF.

The chain carries TRBV11-1 and TRBJ2-7, with D unclear. The CDR3 has 15 residues. V gave up 5 bases and J gave up 3 bases, with 17 bases separating them. The germline CDR1 and CDR2 sequences are SGHAT and FQDESV (reference sequence). CDR3 coding DNA: TGTGCCAGCAGCCTAACTCGTGGGGTAAACTACGAGCAGTACTTC. The encoded protein is CASSLTRGVNYEQYF.

The V call is TRBV19, the J call TRBJ1-1, with unresolved D. Germline lookup yields CDR1 LNHDA and CDR2 SQIVND (reference sequence). The V gene lost 4 bases and the J gene lost 4 bases, with 13 bases spanning the gap. This CDR3 comprises 14 residues. CDR3 sequence reads: CASSTQVGVTEAFF. The CDR3 DNA reads as TGTGCCAGTAGTACCCAAGTCGGTGTCACTGAAGCTTTCTTT.

This clone has only one observation. The chain combines TRBV5-1 with TRBJ2-1; D gene uncertain. V dropped 0 bases and J dropped 10 bases, with 11 bases sitting between them. The CDR3 covers 13 residues. Germline V gene data show CDR1 as SGHRS and CDR2 as YFSETQ. CDR3 sequence reads: CASSLEVHREQFF. CDR3 DNA: TGCGCCAGCAGCTTGGAGGTTCATAGGGAGCAGTTCTTC.

The chain employs TRBV7-3 and TRBJ2-7, with D perhaps matching TRBD1 (5 bases). Germline CDR1 is SGHTA and CDR2 is FQGTGA. The V end lost 6 bases, the J end lost 3 bases, and 12 bases lay between the germline ends. This CDR3 region has 13 residues. The chain's CDR3 is CASRDRRGYEQYF. Here the CDR3 DNA reads TGTGCCAGCAGGGACCGAAGGGGCTACGAGCAGTACTTC.

This clone was recorded many times. Here the CDR3 DNA reads TGTGCCAGCAGCAAAGCCCGGGGTGGCGGAAACACCGGGGAGCTGTTTTTT. Protein sequence: CASSKARGGGNTGELFF. The chain couples TRBV21-1 to TRBJ2-2; the table's D call TRBD2 went unverified against the DNA. TRBV21-1 is classified as a pseudogene. The CDR3 contains 17 residues.

The rearrangement joins TRBV5-1 to TRBJ1-1; tentative D call: TRBD1 (6 bases). Germline-derived CDR1 and CDR2 are SGHRS and YFSETQ. CDR3 size: 14 residues. V was pared by 8 bases and J by 0 bases, with 14 bases between. For the CDR3, the DNA is TGCGCCAGTCGACAGGAAGTCATGAACACTGAAGCTTTCTTT. It encodes CASRQEVMNTEAFF.

J is TRBJ2-1 and V is TRBV5-5, with unresolved D. The germline V and J ends were trimmed by 1 base and 0 bases, with 11 bases remaining between them. This CDR3 comprises 16 residues. Germline CDR1 and CDR2: SGHKS and YYEKEE (reference sequence). This CDR3 reads CASSLRASSSYNEQFF. CDR3 DNA sequence: TGTGCCAGCAGCTTGAGAGCGAGTAGCTCCTACAATGAGCAGTTCTTC.